Below, one T cell receptor beta chain is given with its context. This sample is drawn from a study of blood T cells in healthy people across ages. A second PCR of about 6 to 11 cycles used a sample-barcoded 5' primer and a J-beta primer mix. In TCRdb, the 5' RACE reads were re-called with MiXCR into one record per CDR3 protein. Of over a million distinct CDR3 sequences listed, approximately 42% are singletons. The sample comprised blood. The source of this sequence is a woman aged 18-29 years in good health.

CDR3 bases: TGCGCCAGCAGCTTGGCCCAGGGGAGGTCTGAAGCTTTCTTT. As protein: CASSLAQGRSEAFF. The chain carries TRBV5-1 and TRBJ1-1, with D possibly being TRBD1 (6 bases). CDR3 length: 14 amino acids. Germline CDR1 SGHRS, CDR2 YFSETQ. Trimming pared 0 bases from V and 6 bases from J, leaving 12 bases between.